Listed here is a single T cell receptor (beta chain). The data were obtained in a study of blood T cell repertoires in COVID-19. About the research overall: Donors in the United States, Italy and Spain gave samples during acute or convalescent COVID-19. From T cells, B-cell-depleted T cells, or PBMCs came the material, which was cDNA or gDNA.

This CDR3 has 12 residues. Between the trimmed V and J ends, which lost 8 bases and 7 bases, there was a span of 12 bases. Germline loops: CDR1 SNHLY, CDR2 FYNNEI. As processed by the authors: Scientists estimated how many nucleated cells there were by amplifying reference gene primers. Sequencing was performed with immunoSEQ multiplex PCR; in TCRdb, only in-frame clones are kept and a portion is missing. For V, J and clone size, that table is used; D and trimming come from the DNA. Altogether roughly 300,000 clones are present, approximately 88% being singletons, with the ten largest covering approximately 8.5%.

The sequencing input was peripheral blood. This clonotype was sampled from a man aged 18 to 29 with active or convalescent COVID-19. The J gene is TRBJ2-1, the V gene TRBV2; D is ambiguous. The CDR3 sequence: CASGTLRNEQFF. CDR3 DNA: TGTGCCAGCGGTACTCTTCGAAATGAGCAGTTCTTC.